This section outlines one TCR beta chain sequence together with its context. The authors' processing: Using reference gene primer amplification, nucleated cell counts were estimated. The assay was immunoSEQ multiplex PCR, and TCRdb's table has in-frame clones only and misses some. V and J calls and clone size are as listed in that table; D and trimming were resolved from the DNA. The sample has 200,000 to 250,000 clones; roughly 80% are singletons. Per germline, CDR1 GTSNPN and CDR2 SVGIG (reference sequence). With V trimmed by 0 bases and J by 7 bases, 5 bases remained unmatched. The CDR3 runs 14 residues. This sample was included in a study of blood T cell repertoires in COVID-19. The wider study: The United States, Italy and Spain provided the acute and convalescent COVID-19 samples. PBMCs, B-cell-depleted T cells, or T cells provided the cDNA or gDNA that made up the material.

V and J are TRBV30 and TRBJ1-5, with 8 bases fitting TRBD1. This clonotype was sampled from a woman of 80 years or more with acute or convalescent COVID-19. The sequenced material came from peripheral blood. The CDR3 nucleotides are TGTGCCTGGAGTGTCGGACAGGGACGACAGCCCCAGCATTTT. This gives the protein CAWSVGQGRQPQHF.